This entry is about one T cell receptor (beta chain). Produced via immunoSEQ multiplex PCR; TCRdb's table is partial and in-frame only. The sample lists some 150,000 clones; around 88% were seen once. The time point denotes: blood 4 weeks post-SBRT, at nephrectomy. The treatment is: 15 Gy SBRT to primary tumor, nephrectomy 4 weeks later. Nephrectomy followed 15 Gy stereotactic body radiation by 4 weeks. Serial blood draws occurred at baseline and 2 and 4 weeks post-SBRT. The patient's renal cell carcinoma had clear cell pathology. The data are from a study of radiation and T cells in renal cell carcinoma. Unmatched junction bases numbered 7, after V lost 1 base and J lost 2 bases. Germline values: CDR1 MGHRA, CDR2 YSYEKL. CDR3 size: 17 residues.

This clonotype was obtained from a woman aged 45-65 years with renal cell carcinoma. The rearrangement joins TRBV4-1 to TRBJ2-2; TRBD2 matches at 7 bases. The material was blood, obtained from a patient whose treatment included radiotherapy and nephrectomy. In nucleotides, the CDR3 is TGCGCCAGCAGCCAAGGGGGAGGGACGAGAAACACCGGGGAGCTGTTTTTT. Residues: CASSQGGGTRNTGELFF.